Below are 22 T cell receptor beta chains sequenced from a single sample in a study of blood T cell repertoires in COVID-19. TCRdb keeps only in-frame clones here, not all; method: immunoSEQ multiplex PCR. The table includes about 320,000 clones, 87% detected once. Sequenced: PBMCs or T cells enriched from blood (not recorded which). These receptors were collected from a woman aged 18-29 years who had recovered from COVID-19.

The genes are TRBV3-1 (or the pseudogene TRBV3-2) and TRBJ2-4; no definite D call. Germline-derived CDR1 and CDR2 are LGHDT and YNNKEL (reference sequence). The CDR3 sequence is 13 residues long. Trimming pared 1 base from V and 7 bases from J, leaving 8 bases between. The CDR3 reads CASSQGFQNIQYF. The DNA for the CDR3 is TGTGCCAGCAGCCAAGGTTTTCAGAACATTCAGTACTTC.

The chain combines TRBV9 with TRBJ2-5; 10 bases are a match to TRBD2. CDR1 SGDLS and CDR2 YYNGEE come from the germline V gene. The CDR3 is 17 amino acids. J lost 5 bases, V lost 0 bases, and 10 bases had no gene match. CDR3 in amino acids: CASSVGSLAGDEETQYF. DNA for the CDR3: TGTGCCAGCAGCGTAGGATCCCTAGCGGGAGATGAGGAGACCCAGTACTTC.

This CDR3 reads CASSLGDSEIEAFF. Here the CDR3 DNA reads TGTGCCAGCAGCTTGGGGGACAGCGAGATTGAAGCTTTCTTT. The chain uses TRBV5-6 and TRBJ1-1, with TRBD1 identical over 7 bases. There are 14 residues in the CDR3. Unmatched junction bases numbered 6, after V lost 0 bases and J lost 7 bases. The germline V gene encodes CDR1 SGHDT and CDR2 YYEEEE.

This clone was seen more than once but under ten times. The chain couples TRBV3-1 (or the pseudogene TRBV3-2) to TRBJ2-7; TRBD1 aligns across 11 bases. Germline assignment: CDR1 LGHDT and CDR2 YNNKEL (reference sequence). This CDR3 region has 15 residues. V shed 3 bases, J shed 3 bases, and the junction held 4 bases outside the gene matches. CDR3 amino acids: CASSQGTGGSYEQYF. The CDR3 bases are TGTGCCAGCAGCCAGGGGACAGGGGGAAGCTACGAGCAGTACTTC.

The chain is built from TRBV27 and TRBJ1-1; 7 bases line up with TRBD1. Unmatched junction bases numbered 7, after V lost 3 bases and J lost 6 bases. The V gene's germline CDR1 is MNHEY and CDR2 SMNVEV (reference sequence). The length of the CDR3 is 14 residues. The CDR3, as DNA: TGTGCCAGCAGTTTTGACAGGGTTAGGCCTGAAGCTTTCTTT. This codes for CASSFDRVRPEAFF.

This sequence joins TRBV12-3 or TRBV12-4 and TRBJ1-4; D gene uncertain. With 9 bases removed from V and 0 bases from J, the gap between germline ends came to 8 bases. The CDR3 loop spans 13 amino acids. CDR3 DNA sequence: TGTGCCAGTTCCCCTGCAACTAATGAAAAACTGTTTTTT. It is translated as CASSPATNEKLFF.

V gene TRBV27 combines with J gene TRBJ2-5, with 8 bases aligning to TRBD2. The J segment lost 4 bases and the V segment lost 1 base, leaving 2 bases of the junction unmatched. CDR3 length equals 14 residues. Germline CDR1 and CDR2: MNHEY and SMNVEV (reference sequence). The CDR3 region is CASSLYRGGETQYF. DNA of the CDR3: TGTGCCAGCAGTTTATATCGGGGGGGAGAGACCCAGTACTTC.

The chain combines TRBV30 with TRBJ1-2, with a possible D match to TRBD1 (5 bases). CDR3 length: 13 residues. Germline V CDR1 and CDR2: GTSNPN, SVGIG (reference sequence). Deletions cut 3 bases from V and 3 bases from J, with 11 bases between. CDR3 region: CAWRGRSHYGYTF. CDR3 coding DNA: TGTGCCTGGAGGGGGCGTTCTCACTATGGCTACACCTTC.

J is TRBJ2-1 and V is TRBV6-2 or TRBV6-3, with 13 bases identical to TRBD2. This CDR3 comprises 14 residues. The J segment lost 10 bases and the V segment lost 6 bases, leaving 6 bases of the junction unmatched. The V gene's germline CDR1 is MNHEY and CDR2 SVGEGT. The CDR3 DNA follows: TGTGCCAGCAGCCGCGGACTAGCGGGAGTAGAGCAGTTCTTC. It codes for CASSRGLAGVEQFF.

The table lists this clone with a count of one. This chain links TRBV5-1 with TRBJ1-3; D may be TRBD1 (5 bases). The germline V gene has CDR1 SGHRS and CDR2 YFSETQ. The CDR3 is 15 amino acids. Between the trimmed V and J ends, which lost 1 base and 2 bases, there was a span of 10 bases. The chain's CDR3 is CASSLTGITGNTIYF. As DNA, the CDR3 is TGCGCCAGCAGCTTGACAGGCATTACTGGAAACACCATATATTTT.

The chain employs TRBV6-5 and TRBJ1-4; TRBD1 matches 8 bases. Germline CDR1 reads MNHEY; CDR2 reads SVGAGI. V lost 6 bases, J lost 7 bases, and 10 bases stayed unmatched. The CDR3 extends over 15 amino acids. The CDR3 DNA reads TGTGCCAGCAGCCCCTCTCGAGGGACAGGTGAAAAACTGTTTTTT. Its translation: CASSPSRGTGEKLFF.

The V and J genes are TRBV28 and TRBJ2-5; D may be TRBD2 (6 bases). V lost 4 bases to trimming and J lost 2 bases, with 20 bases between them. This CDR3 spans 17 amino acids. The germline V gene encodes CDR1 MDHEN and CDR2 SYDVKM. The DNA of the CDR3 is TGTGCCAGCAGTTCTGACACCGGGACTTATATGCAAGAGACCCAGTACTTC. It yields the protein CASSSDTGTYMQETQYF. Supplemented by reference TRBV28 and TRBJ2-5, the full variable domain reads DVKVTQSSRYLVKRTGEKVFLECVQDMDHENMFWYRQDPGLGLRLIYFSYDVKMKEKGDIPEGYSVSREKKERFSLILESASTNQTSMYLCASSSDTGTYMQETQYFGPGTRLLVL.

V and J are TRBV3-1 (or the pseudogene TRBV3-2) and TRBJ1-5; D not certain. The V gene lost 0 bases and the J gene lost 4 bases, with 4 bases spanning the gap. Looked up from germline, CDR1 is LGHDT and CDR2 is YNNKEL (reference sequence). The CDR3 sequence is 13 residues long. In DNA, the CDR3 is TGTGCCAGCAGCCAAGATCGGAATCAGCCCCAGCATTTT. Translating gives CASSQDRNQPQHF.

The J gene is TRBJ2-7, the V gene TRBV19; TRBD2 agrees at 7 bases. V trimming: 5 bases; J trimming: 0 bases; junction bases outside the gene matches: 4. The CDR3 extends over 14 amino acids. CDR1 is LNHDA and CDR2 is SQIVND in the germline V gene (reference sequence). CDR3 sequence (DNA): TGTGCCAGTAGTTGGGCTAGCGGCTCCTACGAGCAGTACTTC. Its translation: CASSWASGSYEQYF.

The V gene is TRBV24-1, the J gene TRBJ2-7; D unresolved. Looked up from germline, CDR1 is KGHDR and CDR2 is SFDVKD. CDR3 size: 13 residues. V gave up 5 bases and J gave up 7 bases, with 14 bases separating them. The CDR3 DNA sequence: TGTGCCACCAGTGGTTCAGCCTCGGAGGAGCAGTACTTC. This sequence encodes CATSGSASEEQYF.

The chain joins TRBV28 to TRBJ1-5; TRBD1 aligns across 7 bases. With V trimmed by 2 bases and J by 2 bases, 6 bases remained unmatched. The CDR3 spans 16 residues. From germline, CDR1 is MDHEN and CDR2 SYDVKM. CDR3 sequence (DNA): TGTGCCAGCAGTTTAGAGGAGGGGGCAGGCAATCAGCCCCAGCATTTT. This sequence encodes CASSLEEGAGNQPQHF.

The chain joins TRBV5-4 to TRBJ2-2, with 11 bases identical to TRBD1. Germline-derived CDR1 and CDR2 are SGHNT and YYREEE (reference sequence). J lost 7 bases, V lost 4 bases, and 9 bases had no gene match. The CDR3 sequence is 16 residues long. The CDR3: CASSPGQGAADGELFF. The DNA for the CDR3 is TGTGCCAGCAGCCCCGGACAGGGGGCCGCGGACGGGGAGCTGTTTTTT.

This clone has more than one count but fewer than ten. The chain combines TRBV4-3 with TRBJ2-2; 7 bases align to TRBD1. Trimming cost V 4 bases and J 1 base; bases outside gene matches: 6. Germline V gene data show CDR1 as LGHNA and CDR2 as YSLEER. This CDR3 comprises 16 residues. DNA for the CDR3: TGCGCCAGCAGCCCTTACAGGGGCTTGAACACCGGGGAGCTGTTTTTT. Its translation: CASSPYRGLNTGELFF.

V and J are TRBV19 and TRBJ1-1; unclear D gene. Trimming removed 7 bases from V and 3 bases from J, with 18 bases in between. The germline V gene has CDR1 LNHDA and CDR2 SQIVND (reference sequence). The CDR3 extends over 15 amino acids. The CDR3 here is CASTGDEPLDTEAFF. In DNA form, the CDR3 reads TGTGCCAGTACTGGAGATGAGCCTTTGGACACTGAAGCTTTCTTT. Supplemented by reference TRBV19 and TRBJ1-1, the full variable domain reads DGGITQSPKYLFRKEGQNVTLSCEQNLNHDAMYWYRQDPGQGLRLIYYSQIVNDFQKGDIAEGYSVSREKKESFPLTVTSAQKNPTAFYLCASTGDEPLDTEAFFGQGTRLTVV.

This clone was recorded many times. The chain joins TRBV19 to TRBJ1-2; D possibly corresponds to TRBD1 (6 bases). The CDR3 consists of 15 residues. Looked up from germline, CDR1 is LNHDA and CDR2 is SQIVND (reference sequence). The V end lost 7 bases, the J end lost 5 bases, and 20 bases lay between the germline ends. The CDR3: CASTPARGAQYGYTF. In nucleotides, the CDR3 is TGTGCCAGTACCCCCGCCCGGGGGGCGCAGTATGGCTACACCTTC.

The genes are TRBV28 and TRBJ2-7, with 10 bases identical to TRBD1. J lost 9 bases, V lost 5 bases, and 10 bases had no gene match. The CDR3 is 14 amino acids. Germline V lookup: CDR1 MDHEN, CDR2 SYDVKM. CDR3 loop: CASSGRDRGLGQYF. CDR3 DNA: TGTGCCAGCAGTGGCCGGGACAGGGGCCTGGGGCAGTACTTC.

This chain connects TRBV28 to TRBJ1-1; TRBD1 matches 10 bases. Per germline, CDR1 MDHEN and CDR2 SYDVKM. This CDR3 spans 17 amino acids. With 1 base clipped from V and 0 bases from J, the junction kept 5 bases outside the gene matches. The CDR3 loop reads CASSLSRDRGLNTEAFF. The CDR3 DNA reads as TGTGCCAGCAGTTTATCGAGGGACAGGGGTTTGAACACTGAAGCTTTCTTT.